Presented here are 30 T cell receptor beta chains from one specimen sequenced in a study of blood T cells in healthy people across ages. The use of a sample-barcoded 5' primer and a J-beta primer mix characterized a second PCR of roughly 7 to 12 cycles. From the 5' RACE reads, TCRdb called clonotypes with MiXCR, one entry per CDR3 protein. Found here are about 2 million distinct CDR3 sequences, approximately 50% of them singletons; the top ten hold 2.1%. Sequencing input: blood. These receptors were taken from a middle-aged woman in good health.

Notes on this clonotype: Germline is not matched at one junction end, which may reflect a read error. The chain uses TRBV7-7 and TRBJ2-1; 9 bases agree with TRBD1. CDR1 and CDR2 from the germline V gene are SSHAT and FNYEAQ (reference sequence). This CDR3 is built from 16 residues. The chain's CDR3 is CASSSGGTGPYNEQFF. In DNA, the CDR3 is TGTGCTAGCAGCTCCGGTGGGACAGGGCCCTACAATGAGCAGTTCTTC.

This clonotype was seen only a few times. CDR3 sequence (DNA): TGTGCCAGCACCCTGGGGGGCTGGGGTGAGCAGTTCTTC. It codes for CASTLGGWGEQFF. The V and J genes are TRBV3-1 and TRBJ2-1, with D perhaps matching TRBD1 or TRBD2 (6 bases each). Trimming removed 7 bases from V and 9 bases from J, with 16 bases in between. Germline CDR1 is LGHDT and CDR2 is YNNKEL (reference sequence). This CDR3 spans 13 amino acids.

DNA for the CDR3: TGTGCCAGCAGTCCCCAAACCGGGACAGGGGTCTACGAGCAGTACTTC. This codes for CASSPQTGTGVYEQYF. V and J are TRBV6-2 or TRBV6-3 and TRBJ2-5; 10 bases fit TRBD1. The J call could be wrong; TRBJ2-7 is a better fit for the DNA end. Germline loops: CDR1 MNHEY, CDR2 SVGEGT. The CDR3 has 16 residues.

The chain uses TRBV9 and TRBJ2-5, with D perhaps TRBD1 (5 bases). Germline CDR1 SGDLS, CDR2 YYNGEE. There are 14 residues in the CDR3. V lost 0 bases and J lost 5, with 11 bases in between. In DNA form, the CDR3 reads TGTGCCAGCAGCGTAGACAGGATGAGGGAGACCCAGTACTTC. Translating it yields CASSVDRMRETQYF.

There are a few counts of this clonotype. This chain links TRBV4-1 with TRBJ2-3; D not certain. V was cut by 1 base and J by 3 bases, with 8 bases left in between. The CDR3 covers 14 residues. The germline V gene has CDR1 MGHRA and CDR2 YSYEKL. Here the CDR3 reads CASSQGVPTDTQYF. CDR3 sequence (DNA): TGCGCCAGCAGCCAAGGGGTCCCTACAGATACGCAGTATTTT.

This clonotype has a handful of counts. This chain connects TRBV7-2 to TRBJ2-5, with D possibly being TRBD1 or TRBD2 (7 bases each). This CDR3 has 14 residues. Trimming removed 7 bases from V and 4 bases from J, with 16 bases in between. Germline lookup yields CDR1 SGHTA and CDR2 FQGNSA. Here the CDR3 reads CASTQGRGRETQYF. The CDR3, as DNA: TGTGCCAGCACCCAGGGGAGGGGGCGAGAGACCCAGTACTTC.

As regards this clonotype: The junction does not match germline at one end; this may be a read error. V usage is TRBV7-3 and J usage is TRBJ2-3; the match to TRBD1 covers 10 bases. The germline V gene encodes CDR1 SGHTA and CDR2 FQGTGA. The CDR3 consists of 14 residues. CDR3 sequence (DNA): TGTGTCAGCAGCTCGACAGGGGGCCCAGATACGCAGTATTTT. This encodes CVSSSTGGPDTQYF.

This clonotype occurred a few times. The gene calls are TRBV20-1 and TRBJ1-1, with unresolved D. Germline CDR1 is DFQATT and CDR2 is SNEGSKA (reference sequence). With 5 bases removed from V and 6 bases from J, the gap between germline ends came to 1 base. This CDR3 is built from 8 residues. The CDR3 spells CSAPEAFF. In DNA form, the CDR3 reads TGCAGTGCTCCTGAAGCTTTCTTT.

V usage is TRBV5-6 and J usage is TRBJ2-3, with 10 bases identical to TRBD2. Losses at the gene ends were 3 bases for V and 2 bases for J; bases not matched to a gene: 3. Germline loops: CDR1 SGHDT, CDR2 YYEEEE. The CDR3 is made up of 15 amino acids. The CDR3 DNA is TGTGCCAGCAGCTCAGGACTAGCGGCCACAGATACGCAGTATTTT. The encoded protein is CASSSGLAATDTQYF.

This chain connects TRBV10-3 to TRBJ1-2; 7 positions agree with TRBD1. This CDR3 is 13 amino acids long. CDR1 is ENHRY and CDR2 is SYGVKD in the germline V gene. With V trimmed by 7 bases and J by 6 bases, 8 bases remained unmatched. CDR3 sequence: CAITATGVDGYTF. CDR3 nucleotide sequence: TGTGCCATCACCGCCACAGGGGTTGATGGCTACACCTTC.

This clonotype appeared a few times. V and J are TRBV29-1 and TRBJ2-1; D is perhaps TRBD2 (5 bases). The germline V and J ends were trimmed by 4 bases and 5 bases, with 18 bases remaining between them. In germline, CDR1 is SQVTM, CDR2 ANQGSEA. This CDR3 region has 15 residues. The CDR3 spells CSVAAVGVKDNEQFF. The CDR3 region has the DNA TGCAGCGTTGCGGCTGTCGGGGTTAAGGACAATGAGCAGTTCTTC.

This clonotype has only a few counts. The chain combines TRBV27 with TRBJ2-5, with D possibly being TRBD1 (6 bases). Germline V gene sequence: CDR1 MNHEY, CDR2 SMNVEV (reference sequence). V was clipped by 5 bases and J by 2 bases, with 12 bases between them. This CDR3 spans 14 amino acids. CDR3 nucleotide sequence: TGTGCCAGCAGTCCCGTGACAGGACAAGAGACCCAGTACTTC. This codes for CASSPVTGQETQYF.

CDR3 DNA sequence: TGCAGTGCTAGTGACCAGAGCTCCTATAATTCACCCCTCCACTTT. Translated, it gives CSASDQSSYNSPLHF. V and J are TRBV20-1 and TRBJ1-6; D is ambiguous. The CDR3 runs 15 residues. Trimming pared 3 bases from V and 0 bases from J, leaving 9 bases between. Germline CDR1 and CDR2: DFQATT and SNEGSKA (reference sequence).

The chain joins TRBV20-1 to TRBJ2-2; the D is unclear. The V gene's germline CDR1 is DFQATT and CDR2 SNEGSKA (reference sequence). This CDR3 contains 13 residues. V lost 7 bases and J 6 bases, leaving 15 bases between the germline ends. The DNA of the CDR3 is TGCAGTGTCGAGCGACAACACCCCGGGGAGCTGTTTTTT. This gives the protein CSVERQHPGELFF.

A few counts support this clonotype. This rearrangement joins TRBV20-1 to TRBJ2-7; TRBD2 agrees at 8 bases. There are 13 residues in the CDR3. V lost 6 bases, J lost 6 bases, and 10 bases stayed unmatched. CDR1 and CDR2 (germline): DFQATT, SNEGSKA (reference sequence). The CDR3 region is CSASLAGVSEQYF. Written as DNA, the CDR3 is TGCAGTGCCAGCCTAGCGGGTGTTTCCGAGCAGTACTTC.

This clonotype was detected a few times. This chain joins TRBV7-2 and TRBJ2-3; D is ambiguous. The CDR3 length is 15 residues. Germline values: CDR1 SGHTA, CDR2 FQGNSA. V shed 1 base and J shed 4 bases, with 12 bases lying between them. The CDR3 loop is CASSLGPVLADTQYF. The CDR3 DNA is TGTGCCAGCAGCTTAGGCCCCGTCCTAGCAGATACGCAGTATTTT.

This chain connects TRBV6-2 or TRBV6-3 to TRBJ2-1; D might be TRBD2 (6 bases). This CDR3 is 16 amino acids long. Looked up from germline, CDR1 is MNHEY and CDR2 is SVGEGT. The V and J ends lost 6 bases and 6 bases respectively, with 21 bases between them. CDR3 DNA: TGTGCCAGCAGACTACCGCCGGGGACTCCAACCAATGAGCAGTTCTTC. This codes for CASRLPPGTPTNEQFF.

This clonotype appeared a few times. This chain connects TRBV28 to TRBJ2-1; D is perhaps TRBD1 (6 bases). Trimming cost V 10 bases and J 10 bases, with 26 bases left between them. Germline V gene sequence: CDR1 MDHEN, CDR2 SYDVKM. The CDR3 totals 15 residues. The CDR3 bases are TGTGCCATCAGGGAAGGTTCAGTAACCCAGGGGGAGCAGTTCTTC. It specifies CAIREGSVTQGEQFF.

A note on this clonotype: The junction and the germline gene differ at one end; a read error may be behind it. The chain combines TRBV28 with TRBJ2-7, with 9 nucleotides matching TRBD2. The length of the CDR3 is 15 residues. Germline V gene sequence: CDR1 MDHEN, CDR2 SYDVKM. The CDR3 coding sequence is TGTGCCAACAGTTTAATGCGGGGGGGCCATATTGAGCAGTACTTC. Amino acids: CANSLMRGGHIEQYF.

CDR3 DNA sequence: TGTGCCAGCAGCGTAGCTACCTGGACAGGGGGCGTCTTGGACACCGGGGAGCTGTTTTTT. Translating it yields CASSVATWTGGVLDTGELFF. The chain couples TRBV9 to TRBJ2-2, with TRBD1 matching 11 bases. The CDR3 runs 20 residues. Trimming removed 0 bases from V and 3 bases from J; junction bases left unmatched: 13. The germline CDR1 and CDR2 sequences are SGDLS and YYNGEE.

With regard to this clonotype: This sequence may be a read error, since a much larger clone differs from it by one base. The chain recombines TRBV15 with TRBJ2-7; a weak D match, TRBD1 (5 bases). CDR3 size: 14 residues. Germline V gives CDR1 LNHNV, CDR2 YYDKDF (reference sequence). CDR3: CATSSRVESYGQYF. CDR3 DNA sequence: TGTGCCACCAGCAGCAGGGTAGAGTCCTACGGGCAGTACTTC.

Comment on this clonotype: A read error may explain this, as a much larger clone is one base away. The chain recombines TRBV20-1 with TRBJ2-3; 9 bases are shared with TRBD1. The CDR3 spans 16 residues. Looked up from germline, CDR1 is DFQATT and CDR2 is SNEGSKA (reference sequence). V dropped 0 bases and J dropped 5; count of bases not matched to a gene: 9. The CDR3 loop is CSARDENRGQRDTQYF. In nucleotides, the CDR3 is TGCAGTGCTAGAGATGAAAACAGGGGGCAGAGAGATACGCAGTATTTT.

This chain uses TRBV4-1 with TRBJ2-3; no clear D gene. The CDR3 has 14 amino acids. V dropped 1 base and J dropped 4 bases, with 9 bases sitting between them. The germline V gene has CDR1 MGHRA and CDR2 YSYEKL. The CDR3 here is CASSQGPRADTQYF. The CDR3 DNA reads as TGCGCCAGCAGCCAAGGTCCCCGCGCAGATACGCAGTATTTT.

The chain links TRBV7-8 to TRBJ2-2, with no clear D. Germline V CDR1 and CDR2: SGHVS, FQNEAQ. The V and J ends lost 4 bases and 5 bases respectively, with 14 bases between them. There are 15 residues in the CDR3. The CDR3 sequence is CASSYVAYKTGELFF. In DNA, the CDR3 is TGTGCCAGCAGCTATGTGGCCTATAAAACCGGGGAGCTGTTTTTT. Full variable domain (outside the CDR3, taken from reference TRBV7-8 and TRBJ2-2): GAGVSQSPRYKVAKRGQDVALRCDPISGHVSLFWYQQALGQGPEFLTYFQNEAQLDKSGLPSDRFFAERPEGSVSTLKIQRTQQEDSAVYLCASSYVAYKTGELFFGEGSRLTVL.

There are a few counts of this clonotype. V is TRBV20-1 and J is TRBJ2-7; D is perhaps TRBD1 or TRBD2 (5 bases each). The CDR3 consists of 12 residues. Trimming stripped 2 bases from V and 5 bases from J, with 10 bases between. Per the germline V gene, CDR1 is DFQATT and CDR2 is SNEGSKA (reference sequence). The CDR3 coding sequence is TGCAGTGCTAGACGCAGGGACCACGAGCAGTACTTC. Its translation is CSARRRDHEQYF.

In its sample, this clonotype was seen many times. The chain has TRBV7-2 and TRBJ2-7; D is unresolved. The CDR3 sequence is 15 residues long. The germline CDR1 and CDR2 sequences are SGHTA and FQGNSA. V was cut by 1 base and J by 4 bases, with 14 bases left in between. The CDR3 DNA is TGTGCCAGCAGCTTAGGTCCGCAGGCGACTTACGAGCAGTACTTC. It encodes CASSLGPQATYEQYF.

The chain employs TRBV20-1 and TRBJ2-5, with 11 positions matching TRBD2. The CDR3 sequence is 15 residues long. The V gene's germline CDR1 is DFQATT and CDR2 SNEGSKA (reference sequence). V was clipped by 2 bases and J by 4 bases; unmatched bases: 6. CDR3 sequence: CSARPFTSGGETQYF. The CDR3 DNA sequence: TGCAGTGCTAGACCATTCACTAGCGGGGGAGAGACCCAGTACTTC.

A remark on this clonotype: At one of its ends the junction is not consistent with the germline gene, which may arise from a read error. This chain uses TRBV25-1 with TRBJ1-2; perhaps TRBD1 as D (5 bases). Germline assignment: CDR1 MGHDK and CDR2 SYGVNS. The CDR3 has 18 amino acids. CDR3 bases: TGTGCCAGCAGTTCAAAGCTGGGGGAGCCCAACAGTAACTATGGCCACACCTTC. Translation gives CASSSKLGEPNSNYGHTF.

The chain combines TRBV6-5 with TRBJ2-7; D gene unclear. The germline V gene encodes CDR1 MNHEY and CDR2 SVGAGI. The CDR3 contains 14 residues. Trimming shortened V by 6 bases and J by 0 bases, and 12 bases separated the two germline ends. CDR3 nucleotides: TGTGCCAGCAGCTCTAAGGGCCCCTCCTACGAGCAGTACTTC. Encoded protein: CASSSKGPSYEQYF.

In its sample, this clonotype was seen a few times. The genes are TRBV5-1 and TRBJ1-5; D might be TRBD1 (6 bases). Looked up from germline, CDR1 is SGHRS and CDR2 is YFSETQ. V lost 6 bases and J lost 0, with 13 bases in between. This CDR3 has 15 residues. The CDR3: CASKDRPNSNQPQHF. In DNA, the CDR3 is TGCGCCAGCAAGGACAGACCTAATAGCAATCAGCCCCAGCATTTT.